This T cell receptor (beta chain) was sequenced for a study of CD8+CD57+ T cells in acquired aplastic anemia. Background on the study: Sorted CD4+ plus CD8+ cells gave DNA averaging 3.2 ug.

Worth noting for this clonotype: Its specificity is unknown.

CDR3 size: 15 residues. V shed 0 bases, J shed 6 bases, and the junction held 2 bases outside the gene matches. Per the germline V gene, CDR1 is LNHNV and CDR2 is YYDKDF (reference sequence). Study observations and caveats: Controls and patients did not differ significantly in CD8+ Simpson's diversity. The number of CD8+ CDR3 sequences shared by patients and controls was roughly 31.

TCR beta VDJ and CDR3 profiles were obtained from a genomic DNA template. A single record per CDR3 protein comes from TCRdb applying MiXCR to the reads. The data hold under 200,000 distinct CDR3 sequences, with 71% observed a single time. Patients chosen for sequencing had CD8+CD57+ cells that had expanded, as shown by flow cytometry. The TCR was taken from a human donor with aplastic anemia. The sample comprised sorted CD4+, CD8+, or CD8+CD57+ T cells (not recorded which) from PBMCs. V usage is TRBV15 and J usage is TRBJ2-1, with 10 nucleotides matching TRBD1. CDR3 nucleotides: TGTGCCACCAGCAGAGATAGGACAGGGGGCAATGAGCAGTTCTTC. It encodes CATSRDRTGGNEQFF.